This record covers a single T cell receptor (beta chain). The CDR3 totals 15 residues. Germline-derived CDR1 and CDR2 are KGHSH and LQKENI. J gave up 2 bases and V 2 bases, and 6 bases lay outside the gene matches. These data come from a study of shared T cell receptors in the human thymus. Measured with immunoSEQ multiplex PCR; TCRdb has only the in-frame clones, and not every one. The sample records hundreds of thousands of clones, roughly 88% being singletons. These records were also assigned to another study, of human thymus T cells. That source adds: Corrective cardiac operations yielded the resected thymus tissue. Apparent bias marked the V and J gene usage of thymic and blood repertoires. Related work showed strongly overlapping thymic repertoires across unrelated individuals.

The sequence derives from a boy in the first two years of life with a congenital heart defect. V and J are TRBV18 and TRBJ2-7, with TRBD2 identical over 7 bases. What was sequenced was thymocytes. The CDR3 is CASSPKASGPYEQYF. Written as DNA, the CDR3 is TGTGCCAGCTCACCAAAAGCTAGCGGACCCTACGAGCAGTACTTC.